The 14 T cell receptor beta chains presented below share a single source sample, sequenced in a study of regulatory T cells in long-lasting Graves disease. This sample's time point: persistent/refractory GD, antithyroid drugs over 5 years with positive TRAb. Generation of the TCR library employed RNA extracted from PBMCs. To make TCR beta libraries, researchers used iRepertoire HTBI primers and Arm-PCR of CDR3 regions. TCRdb reanalysed the multiplex PCR reads using MiXCR and keeps one entry per CDR3 protein. The sample has hundreds of thousands of distinct CDR3 sequences; about 20% are singletons. The material was peripheral blood mononuclear cells (PBMCs), obtained when the disease was refractory, from a patient treated with antithyroid drugs. These TCRs come from a female donor with Graves disease.

This clonotype has a count of ten or more. This chain links TRBV6-5 with TRBJ1-5, with D possibly TRBD1 on 5 matching bases. The CDR3 is 15 amino acids. V was clipped by 4 bases and J by 2 bases, with 12 bases between them. The germline gives CDR1 MNHEY, CDR2 SVGAGI. The CDR3 sequence is CASSSRGYGNQPQHF. The CDR3, as DNA: TGTGCCAGCAGTTCCCGGGGGTATGGCAATCAGCCCCAGCATTTT.

This clonotype was seen only a few times. The rearrangement uses TRBV28 and TRBJ2-7; D gene uncertain. This CDR3 is built from 13 residues. V lost 7 bases to trimming and J lost 2 bases, with 12 bases between them. CDR1 MDHEN and CDR2 SYDVKM come from the germline V gene. The CDR3 bases are TGTGCCAGCACCCCCCCCTCGACCTACGAGCAGTACTTC. Protein: CASTPPSTYEQYF.

The chain joins TRBV9 to TRBJ2-7; D might be TRBD1 (6 bases). Trimming took off 0 bases at V and 3 bases at J, with 10 bases between the two ends. Germline V lookup: CDR1 SGDLS, CDR2 YYNGEE. The CDR3 has 14 amino acids. CDR3 DNA: TGTGCCAGCAGCGTAGGGACAGATATCTACGAGCAGTACTTC. Translating it yields CASSVGTDIYEQYF.

This clonotype was counted a single time. This likely stems from a read error, as it lies one base from a far larger clone. The chain is built from TRBV7-8 and TRBJ1-5, with D possibly TRBD1 on 5 matching bases. CDR3 length: 15 amino acids. CDR1 is SGHVS, CDR2 FQNEAQ, per germline. The CDR3 reads CASSLVGVGNRPQHF. CDR3 nucleotide sequence: TGTGCCAGCAGCTTGGTAGGGGTTGGCAATCGGCCCCAGCATTTT.

This clonotype was picked up a small number of times. The chain couples TRBV25-1 to TRBJ2-7, with TRBD2 identical over 10 bases. The CDR3 extends over 15 amino acids. CDR1 and CDR2 (germline): MGHDK, SYGVNS. V shed 5 bases and J 9 bases; nucleotides not matched to a gene: 13. The CDR3 region has the DNA TGTGCCAGCAGTTCCCTAGCGGGAGCCCCCTTAGGGCAGTACTTC. Its translation is CASSSLAGAPLGQYF.

The chain is built from TRBV30 and TRBJ1-5; D possibly corresponds to TRBD1 (5 bases). CDR3 length: 15 amino acids. The germline gives CDR1 GTSNPN, CDR2 SVGIG (reference sequence). Trimming removed 1 base at V and 3 bases at J, with 13 bases between. DNA for the CDR3: TGTGCCTGGAGTGCCGGCCCGGGGACCAATCAGCCCCAGCATTTT. Amino acids: CAWSAGPGTNQPQHF.

The gene calls are TRBV12-3 or TRBV12-4 and TRBJ2-1; a weak D match, TRBD1 (5 bases). The CDR3 loop spans 14 amino acids. V gave up 6 bases and J gave up 6 bases, with 15 bases separating them. The CDR3 DNA reads TGTGCCAGCAGCCACCCCACAGGTGGCAATGAGCAGTTCTTC. Translation gives CASSHPTGGNEQFF.

At least ten counts were recorded for this clonotype. The V and J genes are TRBV5-4 and TRBJ1-1; no reliable D call. This CDR3 comprises 12 residues. Germline V gene lookup returns CDR1 SGHNT and CDR2 YYREEE (reference sequence). The V and J ends lost 0 bases and 7 bases respectively, with 7 bases between them. CDR3 protein: CASSLGYSEAFF. As DNA, the CDR3 is TGTGCCAGCAGCTTGGGTTATAGTGAAGCTTTCTTT.

The sample holds many counts of this clonotype. This chain joins TRBV28 and TRBJ2-7; 7 positions match TRBD1. V was clipped by 7 bases and J by 0 bases; unmatched bases: 6. The CDR3 is 14 amino acids. CDR1 is MDHEN and CDR2 is SYDVKM in the germline V gene. This CDR3 is CASTRTGGSYEQYF. The CDR3, as DNA: TGTGCCAGCACCCGGACAGGCGGCTCCTACGAGCAGTACTTC.

This clonotype was counted many times. The chain recombines TRBV2 with TRBJ2-7; 8 bases are shared with TRBD1. The CDR3 runs to 14 residues. Germline-derived CDR1 and CDR2 are SNHLY and FYNNEI. With 6 bases clipped from V and 3 bases from J, the junction kept 7 bases outside the gene matches. The CDR3 DNA sequence: TGTGCCAGCAGGGAGACAGGGGCGGGCTACGAGCAGTACTTC. It encodes CASRETGAGYEQYF.

V usage is TRBV11-3 and J usage is TRBJ2-4; D possibly corresponds to TRBD1 (6 bases). V shed 1 base and J shed 8 bases, with 12 bases lying between them. Germline CDR1 is SGHNT and CDR2 is YENEEA. The CDR3 is made up of 14 amino acids. The CDR3 sequence is CASSLGSGADIQYF. The CDR3 nucleotides are TGTGCCAGCAGCTTAGGGTCAGGGGCTGACATTCAGTACTTC.

The chain has TRBV5-8 and TRBJ2-2; the match to TRBD2 covers 11 bases. J lost 0 bases, V lost 4 bases, and 5 bases had no gene match. The CDR3 loop spans 17 amino acids. In germline, CDR1 is SGHTS, CDR2 YDEGEE. This chain's CDR3 is CASSLQTSGANTGELFF. As DNA, the CDR3 is TGTGCCAGCAGCCTACAGACTAGCGGGGCGAACACCGGGGAGCTGTTTTTT.

This clonotype was observed many times. The CDR3 region is CASSVGTNYGYTF. Here the CDR3 DNA reads TGTGCCAGCAGTGTTGGGACCAACTATGGCTACACCTTC. The chain employs TRBV2 and TRBJ1-2; weak D call: TRBD1 (5 bases). Germline CDR1 reads SNHLY; CDR2 reads FYNNEI. V shed 4 bases and J shed 2 bases, with 8 bases lying between them. The CDR3 has 13 residues.

Concerning this clonotype itself: An end of the junction differs from the germline gene, which may be a read error. This chain joins TRBV29-1 and TRBJ1-2; no definite D call. CDR1 SQVTM and CDR2 ANQGSEA come from the germline V gene. The CDR3 consists of 12 residues. The CDR3 reads CSVSTDYYGYAF. The CDR3 nucleotides read TGCAGCGTATCGACGGACTACTATGGCTACGCCTTC.